This T cell receptor beta chain was captured by sequencing in a study of T-cell memory formation after mild COVID-19. For the study at large: Largely, the TCR clusters proved donor specific. Notes on the study in general: Memory sampled before infection contained some responding clones, suggesting cross-reactive memory joined.

TCRdb fed the 5' RACE reads into MiXCR, producing one record per CDR3 protein. The sample lists a few hundred thousand distinct CDR3 sequences, roughly 21% seen once, with under 15% in the top ten. This clonotype has only a few counts. Its antigen is currently unknown. Sequencing input: PBMCs or a T cell subset sorted from them (not recorded which). The TCR sequence derives from an adult woman who had mild COVID-19 (a few samples of this study predate the infection). Cell type and time point are not known.

CDR3 in DNA: TGTGCCAGCAGCTTAGTGCTAGCGGGAGCCAATGAGCAGTTCTTC. Translated: CASSLVLAGANEQFF. The chain links TRBV7-9 to TRBJ2-1, with 10 bases lining up with TRBD2. This CDR3 spans 15 amino acids. Germline CDR1 reads SEHNR; CDR2 reads FQNEAQ (reference sequence). V lost 1 base, J lost 6 bases, and 3 bases stayed unmatched.